This note documents a single TCR beta chain sequence. Primers: 60 Vbeta forward and 13 Jbeta reverse. Sequenced by immunoSEQ multiplex PCR; TCRdb stores in-frame clones only, minus some. The top ten hold 20% of the sample, which has 100,000 to 150,000 clones, 83% seen once. This record comes from a study of cytomegalovirus exposure and HLA in healthy donors. This CDR3 comprises 15 residues. V was pared by 0 bases and J by 6 bases, with 14 bases between. The germline V gene has CDR1 PRHDT and CDR2 FYEKMQ (reference sequence). Donors sampled were nominally healthy, though unrecorded immune exposures were likely.

The receptor comes from a man aged 18 to 30 in good health and CMV-seropositive. The chain has TRBV13 and TRBJ2-5, with a weak D call TRBD1 (5 bases). Material: PBMCs. CDR3 sequence reads: CASSLGGSQGQTQYF. The CDR3 DNA sequence: TGTGCCAGCAGCTTAGGCGGCAGCCAGGGCCAGACCCAGTACTTC. The full variable domain, rest sourced from reference TRBV13 and TRBJ2-5, is AAGVIQSPRHLIKEKRETATLKCYPIPRHDTVYWYQQGPGQDPQFLISFYEKMQSDKGSIPDRFSAQQFSDYHSELNMSSLELGDSALYFCASSLGGSQGQTQYFGPGTRLLVL.